This entry features one TCR beta chain sequence. Its antigen remains unknown. Repertoires were generated with immunoSEQ multiplex PCR, while TCRdb's copy carries only in-frame clones and drops some. The sample shows some 9,000 clones, over 60% of them seen only once. This CDR3 is 12 amino acids long. The V end was cut by 6 bases, the J end by 6 bases, with 11 bases between. The germline gives CDR1 LNHDA, CDR2 SQIVND (reference sequence). This specimen belongs to a study of siplizumab effects on memory and regulatory T cells. Study-level findings and limits: Alloreactive sequences tracing back to unstimulated CD4+ memory cells were significantly reduced by siplizumab. For mappable alloreactive CD4+ clones, the mean Treg-derived fraction was about 72% with siplizumab and 25% to 30% in controls.

This TCR was recovered from a human donor in good health. The sequenced sample consisted of effector memory CD8+ T cells sorted from blood. Subset noted: unstimulated CD8+ effector memory T cells. The V gene is TRBV19, the J gene TRBJ1-1; maybe TRBD1 (5 bases). The CDR3 nucleotides read TGTGCCAGTAGGACGCGGGACTCTGAAGCTTTCTTT. Translated, it gives CASRTRDSEAFF.